A single sample is the source of the 24 T cell receptor beta chains below, sequenced in a study of human T cells and chemical hapten exposure. Time point given: pre-sensitization, week 0. Stated treatment: therapeutic diphenylcyclopropenone sensitization with weekly scalp DPC. Using its own MiXCR run on the RACE reads, TCRdb lists one record per CDR3 protein. The sample lists about 120,000 distinct CDR3 sequences, roughly 12% occurring once. This specimen was whole blood, taken in connection with sensitization to the hapten diphenylcyclopropenone (DPC). These receptors were collected from a woman under 30 with alopecia areata. Some clones in this sample may be carry-over from other donors' samples.

The J gene is TRBJ2-5, the V gene TRBV10-3; the match to TRBD2 covers 9 bases. CDR3 length: 12 amino acids. CDR1 and CDR2 (germline): ENHRY, SYGVKD. J gave up 7 bases and V 6 bases, and 3 bases lay outside the gene matches. In DNA form, the CDR3 reads TGTGCCATCAGCGGCGGGAGGGGGACCCAGTACTTC. Its protein is CAISGGRGTQYF.

This clonotype was seen a handful of times. The rearrangement uses TRBV25-1 and TRBJ2-2, with 12 bases matching TRBD1. V lost 1 base, J lost 6 bases, and 3 bases stayed unmatched. Germline loops: CDR1 MGHDK, CDR2 SYGVNS. This CDR3 has 16 residues. The CDR3 coding sequence is TGTGCCAGCAGTGAATCGGGGACAGGGGGCTCCGGGGAGCTGTTTTTT. Its translation is CASSESGTGGSGELFF. The whole variable domain, filled in from reference TRBV25-1 and TRBJ2-2, reads EADIYQTPRYLVIGTGKKITLECSQTMGHDKMYWYQQDPGMELHLIHYSYGVNSTEKGDLSSESTVSRIRTEHFPLTLESARPSHTSQYLCASSESGTGGSGELFFGEGSRLTVL.

The chain links TRBV2 to TRBJ1-4; maybe TRBD1 (6 bases). Between the trimmed V and J ends, which lost 5 bases and 6 bases, there was a span of 16 bases. This CDR3 contains 15 residues. From germline, CDR1 is SNHLY and CDR2 FYNNEI. CDR3 loop: CASSLNRDRYEKLFF. For the CDR3, the DNA is TGTGCCAGCAGTCTCAACAGGGACCGCTATGAAAAACTGTTTTTT.

This clonotype was detected many times. The chain uses TRBV18 and TRBJ1-1; maybe TRBD1 (6 bases). CDR1 KGHSH and CDR2 LQKENI come from the germline V gene. The V end was cut by 3 bases, the J end by 1 base, with 15 bases between. The CDR3 contains 16 residues. The CDR3 loop reads CASSPGQIGTNTEAFF. The CDR3 DNA sequence: TGTGCCAGCTCACCCGGACAGATAGGTACGAACACTGAAGCTTTCTTT.

At least ten counts were recorded for this clonotype. The CDR3 here is CASRDSWNTGELFF. As DNA, the CDR3 is TGTGCCAGCCGGGACAGCTGGAACACCGGGGAGCTGTTTTTT. This sequence joins TRBV5-4 and TRBJ2-2, with 7 nucleotides matching TRBD1. The length of the CDR3 is 14 residues. CDR1 and CDR2 from the germline V gene are SGHNT and YYREEE (reference sequence). V trimming: 7 bases; J trimming: 1 base; junction bases outside the gene matches: 4. The full variable domain, completed using reference TRBV5-4 and TRBJ2-2, is ETGVTQSPTHLIKTRGQQVTLRCSSQSGHNTVSWYQQALGQGPQFIFQYYREEENGRGNFPPRFSGLQFPNYSSELNVNALELDDSALYLCASRDSWNTGELFFGEGSRLTVL.

This clonotype came up a few times. V is TRBV6-2 or TRBV6-3 and J is TRBJ2-3; TRBD2 aligns across 13 bases. Trimming took 3 bases from V and 3 from J; bases not matched to a gene: 9. In germline, CDR1 is MNHEY, CDR2 SVGEGT. This CDR3 contains 18 residues. CDR3 residues: CASSYAGLAGAITDTQYF. DNA for the CDR3: TGTGCCAGCAGTTATGCCGGACTAGCGGGGGCGATAACAGATACGCAGTATTTT.

At least ten counts were recorded for this clonotype. The J gene is TRBJ2-7, the V gene TRBV20-1; D uncertain. The CDR3 has 10 residues. Between the trimmed V and J ends, which lost 7 bases and 0 bases, there was a span of 4 bases. Germline V gene data show CDR1 as DFQATT and CDR2 as SNEGSKA (reference sequence). The CDR3 region has the DNA TGCAGTGTCTACTCCTACGAGCAGTACTTC. It is translated as CSVYSYEQYF.

This clonotype was recorded a few times. CDR3 DNA: TGTGCCAGTAGTGGGCTTGGGACAGGGCTCTACGAGCAGTACTTC. Encoded protein: CASSGLGTGLYEQYF. The V gene is TRBV19, the J gene TRBJ2-7; 9 bases are a match to TRBD1. The J segment lost 3 bases and the V segment lost 5 bases, leaving 8 bases of the junction unmatched. CDR3 length: 15 amino acids. Germline V CDR1 and CDR2: LNHDA, SQIVND (reference sequence).

The rearrangement links TRBV29-1 to TRBJ1-1; 7 bases agree with TRBD1. The V gene's germline CDR1 is SQVTM and CDR2 ANQGSEA. The CDR3 covers 14 residues. Unmatched junction bases numbered 7, after V lost 5 bases and J lost 1 base. The CDR3 DNA is TGCAGCGTTACGCCGGGGACAGAGAACACTGAAGCTTTCTTT. It encodes CSVTPGTENTEAFF.

Ten or more counts support this clonotype. The chain combines TRBV29-1 with TRBJ2-4; D might be TRBD2 (6 bases). Germline values: CDR1 SQVTM, CDR2 ANQGSEA. V lost 6 bases and J lost 0, with 12 bases in between. This CDR3 has 14 residues. DNA of the CDR3: TGCAGCGTGAGGGAGGTCTTAGCCAAAAACATTCAGTACTTC. It yields the protein CSVREVLAKNIQYF.

The chain carries TRBV5-6 and TRBJ1-1, with a weak D call TRBD1 (6 bases). Per the germline V gene, CDR1 is SGHDT and CDR2 is YYEEEE. With 0 bases removed from V and 3 bases from J, the gap between germline ends came to 15 bases. The CDR3 covers 16 residues. Here the CDR3 DNA reads TGTGCCAGCAGCTTGGGACAGGTCTTTATAGACACTGAAGCTTTCTTT. This translates into CASSLGQVFIDTEAFF.

The table lists this clonotype with a few counts. V is TRBV29-1 and J is TRBJ2-7; either TRBD1 or TRBD2 may supply D (5 bases each). Germline V gene sequence: CDR1 SQVTM, CDR2 ANQGSEA. Deletions cut 6 bases from V and 0 bases from J, with 12 bases between. The CDR3 totals 13 residues. CDR3 nucleotide sequence: TGCAGCGTCCGGGACGGCCTCTCCTACGAGCAGTACTTC. This codes for CSVRDGLSYEQYF.

This clonotype appeared a few times. The chain couples TRBV7-9 to TRBJ2-1; tentatively, D is TRBD1 (5 bases). This CDR3 has 13 residues. The germline V gene has CDR1 SEHNR and CDR2 FQNEAQ (reference sequence). Trimming removed 10 bases at V and 15 bases at J, with 25 bases between. In DNA form, the CDR3 reads TGTGCCATTCACACGTCAGGGTACCCCAAATGGTTCTTC. It encodes CAIHTSGYPKWFF. Combining the CDR3 with reference TRBV7-9 and TRBJ2-1 gives the whole variable domain DTGVSQNPRHKITKRGQNVTFRCDPISEHNRLYWYRQTLGQGPEFLTYFQNEAQLEKSRLLSDRFSAERPKGSFSTLEIQRTEQGDSAMYLCAIHTSGYPKWFFGPGTRLTVL.

This clonotype appeared a few times. The chain links TRBV9 to TRBJ2-1; D is tentatively TRBD1 or TRBD2 (6 bases each). Germline CDR1 SGDLS, CDR2 YYNGEE. The CDR3 is made up of 15 amino acids. Trimming stripped 3 bases from V and 4 bases from J, with 14 bases between. The CDR3 DNA follows: TGTGCCAGCAGCGCCGGGGGCACCATTTACAATGAGCAGTTCTTC. Translation gives CASSAGGTIYNEQFF.

This clonotype was counted at least ten times. The chain combines TRBV3-1 with TRBJ2-1, with 7 bases matching TRBD1. Trimming at V came to 3 bases and at J to 2 bases, leaving 4 bases not matched to a gene. Looked up from germline, CDR1 is LGHDT and CDR2 is YNNKEL (reference sequence). There are 15 residues in the CDR3. The CDR3 loop reads CASSQTGSTYNEQFF. The CDR3 DNA sequence: TGTGCCAGCAGCCAGACAGGGTCCACCTACAATGAGCAGTTCTTC.

In this sample, this clonotype turned up a few times. The chain joins TRBV11-2 to TRBJ2-5, with 10 bases aligning to TRBD2. CDR3 length: 17 amino acids. Germline lookup yields CDR1 SGHAT and CDR2 FQNNGV. J gave up 5 bases and V 1 base, and 10 bases lay outside the gene matches. CDR3 coding DNA: TGTGCCAGCAGCTTAGTTGCGGGTAGCGGGGGGCTGGAGACCCAGTACTTC. Translated: CASSLVAGSGGLETQYF.

This clonotype was seen a handful of times. This chain joins TRBV5-1 and TRBJ1-1; 7 nucleotides line up with TRBD1. CDR1 and CDR2 (germline): SGHRS, YFSETQ. The CDR3 is 15 amino acids. Trimming removed 3 bases from V and 0 bases from J; junction bases left unmatched: 5. The DNA for the CDR3 is TGCGCCAGCAGCTCGACTGACAGGGTGAACACTGAAGCTTTCTTT. It specifies CASSSTDRVNTEAFF.

The chain joins TRBV4-1 to TRBJ1-2; D is possibly TRBD1 (5 bases). Trimming left V 3 bases short and J 1 base short, with 9 bases between. This CDR3 has 14 amino acids. Looked up from germline, CDR1 is MGHRA and CDR2 is YSYEKL. The CDR3 sequence: CASSQEDNNYGYTF. The CDR3 nucleotides are TGCGCCAGCAGCCAGGAGGACAATAACTATGGCTACACCTTC.

Ten or more counts support this clonotype. V gene TRBV11-3 combines with J gene TRBJ2-7; D may be TRBD2 (6 bases). The CDR3 length is 15 residues. The V end was cut by 4 bases, the J end by 6 bases, with 19 bases between. The V gene's germline CDR1 is SGHNT and CDR2 YENEEA. CDR3 in amino acids: CASSSSRTGGGEQYF. The CDR3 DNA sequence: TGTGCCAGCAGCTCGTCACGGACCGGGGGTGGCGAGCAGTACTTC.

This clonotype has just a few counts. This sequence joins TRBV7-6 and TRBJ1-5; D gene ambiguous. The CDR3 has 16 residues. Germline V lookup: CDR1 SGHVS, CDR2 FNYEAQ. The germline V and J ends were trimmed by 1 base and 1 base, with 11 bases remaining between them. The CDR3 here is CASSLGGRGSNQPQHF. Written as DNA, the CDR3 is TGTGCCAGCAGCTTAGGAGGCCGGGGAAGCAATCAGCCCCAGCATTTT. Complete variable domain (other parts from reference TRBV7-6 and TRBJ1-5): GAGVSQSPRYKVTKRGQDVALRCDPISGHVSLYWYRQALGQGPEFLTYFNYEAQQDKSGLPNDRFSAERPEGSISTLTIQRTEQRDSAMYRCASSLGGRGSNQPQHFGDGTRLSIL.

This clonotype appeared a few times. This chain links TRBV5-1 with TRBJ2-6; 7 bases agree with TRBD1. The CDR3 spans 18 residues. Germline V lookup: CDR1 SGHRS, CDR2 YFSETQ. With V trimmed by 5 bases and J by 0 bases, 11 bases remained unmatched. CDR3 DNA: TGCGCCAGCAGTCCACGGACAGGCATGCTCTCTGGGGCCAACGTCCTGACTTTC. Translation gives CASSPRTGMLSGANVLTF.

This clonotype appeared a few times. This chain links TRBV20-1 with TRBJ1-2, with 8 positions matching TRBD1. The CDR3 is made up of 13 amino acids. V trimming: 3 bases; J trimming: 8 bases; junction bases outside the gene matches: 8. The germline V gene encodes CDR1 DFQATT and CDR2 SNEGSKA (reference sequence). The CDR3 DNA is TGCAGTGCTAGTGGGCAGGGGGCCTTAGGCTACACCTTC. Its translation: CSASGQGALGYTF.

This clonotype was observed at least ten times. The chain employs TRBV20-1 and TRBJ2-1, with a possible D match to TRBD2 (5 bases). The V and J ends lost 0 bases and 4 bases respectively, with 13 bases between them. The length of the CDR3 is 15 residues. Germline CDR1 and CDR2: DFQATT and SNEGSKA (reference sequence). The CDR3, as DNA: TGCAGTGCTAGAGATGCGGCGGGCGGTTACAATGAGCAGTTCTTC. As protein: CSARDAAGGYNEQFF.

This chain uses TRBV5-4 with TRBJ2-3, with D possibly called TRBD1 or TRBD2 (6 bases each). With 9 bases removed from V and 1 base from J, the gap between germline ends came to 9 bases. The CDR3 totals 12 residues. The germline gives CDR1 SGHNT, CDR2 YYREEE (reference sequence). The CDR3 DNA reads as TGTGCCATGGAGGGGGGCACAGATACGCAGTATTTT. It codes for CAMEGGTDTQYF.